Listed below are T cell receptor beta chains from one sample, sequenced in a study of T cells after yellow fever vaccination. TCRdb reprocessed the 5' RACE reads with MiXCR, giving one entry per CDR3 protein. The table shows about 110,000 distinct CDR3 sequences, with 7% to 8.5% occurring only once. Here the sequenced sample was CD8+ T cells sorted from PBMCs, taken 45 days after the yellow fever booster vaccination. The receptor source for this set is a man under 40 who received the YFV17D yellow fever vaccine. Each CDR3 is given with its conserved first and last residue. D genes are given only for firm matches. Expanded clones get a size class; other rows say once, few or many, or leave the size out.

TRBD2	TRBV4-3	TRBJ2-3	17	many	CASSQPTRGGRKNTQYF	TGCGCCAGCAGCCAACCTACGAGAGGCGGGAGGAAGAATACGCAGTATTTT
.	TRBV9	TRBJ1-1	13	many	CASSGILGTEAFF	TGTGCCAGCAGCGGGATTTTAGGCACTGAAGCTTTCTTT
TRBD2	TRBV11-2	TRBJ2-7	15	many	CASSLVAGSSYEQYF	TGTGCCAGCAGCTTAGTAGCGGGTAGCTCCTACGAGCAGTACTTC
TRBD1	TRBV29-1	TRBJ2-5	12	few	CSVEGTGGTQYF	TGCAGCGTTGAGGGGACAGGGGGAACCCAGTACTTC
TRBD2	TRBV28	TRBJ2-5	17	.	CASSSARAPGGQETQYF	TGTGCCAGCAGTTCGGCCCGGGCCCCGGGGGGCCAAGAGACCCAGTACTTC
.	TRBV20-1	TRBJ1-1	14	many	CSARAGPLNTEAFF	TGCAGTGCTAGAGCGGGGCCCTTGAACACTGAAGCTTTCTTT
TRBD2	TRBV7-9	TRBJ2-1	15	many	CASSLQAGSYNEQFF	TGTGCCAGCAGCTTACAAGCGGGGTCCTACAATGAGCAGTTCTTC
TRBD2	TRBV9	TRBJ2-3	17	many	CASSASGTSGGTDTQYF	TGTGCCAGCAGCGCCTCCGGGACTAGCGGAGGCACAGATACGCAGTATTTT
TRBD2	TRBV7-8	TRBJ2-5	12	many	CASRIAGQTQYF	TGTGCCAGCAGAATAGCGGGCCAGACCCAGTACTTC
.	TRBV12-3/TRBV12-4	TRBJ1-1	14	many	CASSSGRGYTEAFF	TGTGCCAGCAGCTCGGGACGGGGGTACACTGAAGCTTTCTTT